Detailed here is one T cell receptor (beta chain). Its antigen is currently unknown. The data derive from a study of T cells in localized non-small cell lung cancer. Study observations and caveats: Uninvolved adjacent lung showed the highest T cell clonality, exceeding tumor. Longer overall survival was linked to higher blood T cell density.

TCRdb's table, derived via immunoSEQ multiplex PCR, lists solely in-frame clones and lacks some. The table has 50,000 to 75,000 clones, 85% to 90% seen once. Germline V gene data show CDR1 as MGHDK and CDR2 as SYGVNS. V gave up 5 bases and J gave up 0 bases, with 7 bases separating them. The length of the CDR3 is 14 residues. The specimen was peripheral blood, collected before any cancer treatment. The sequence was obtained from a man aged 35-75 years with stage I squamous cell lung carcinoma. The chain combines TRBV25-1 with TRBJ2-2, with D unresolved. CDR3 amino acids: CASSPQANTGELFF. CDR3 bases: TGTGCCAGCAGTCCGCAGGCGAACACCGGGGAGCTGTTTTTT.